This passage covers 10 T cell receptor beta chains from one sample sequenced in a study of blood T cells in healthy people across ages. Primed by a sample-barcoded 5' primer and a J-beta primer mix, a second PCR proceeded for about 6 to 11 cycles. TCRdb processed the 5' RACE reads anew with MiXCR; each CDR3 protein has one entry. Of roughly 1.7 million distinct CDR3 sequences in the sample, almost 35% are singletons; the top ten hold 11%. Material for sequencing was blood. These receptors all come from a woman younger than 45 in good health.

This clonotype was seen only a few times. The chain recombines TRBV3-1 with TRBJ2-1, with D perhaps matching TRBD2 (5 bases). Germline CDR1 reads LGHDT; CDR2 reads YNNKEL (reference sequence). The CDR3 is 14 amino acids. The germline V and J ends were trimmed by 1 base and 9 bases, with 13 bases remaining between them. The CDR3 region is CASSQASKSGEQFF. CDR3 nucleotides: TGTGCCAGCAGCCAAGCCTCGAAAAGCGGTGAGCAGTTCTTC.

To note about this clonotype: The junction differs from germline at one of its ends, possibly a read error. This chain uses TRBV3-1 with TRBJ2-1, with 7 positions matching TRBD2. The CDR3 has 18 residues. Germline CDR1 is LGHDT and CDR2 is YNNKEL (reference sequence). Written as DNA, the CDR3 is TGTGCCAGCAGCCAAGAATGGTCGGGAGGTACGTCCTACAATGAACAGTTCTTC. This translates into CASSQEWSGGTSYNEQFF.

The V and J genes are TRBV11-2 and TRBJ2-5; 9 bases match TRBD2. V gave up 1 base and J gave up 5 bases; unmatched junction bases: 11. This CDR3 has 17 amino acids. CDR1 is SGHAT, CDR2 FQNNGV, per germline. The CDR3 sequence: CASSLGSAGGGRETQYF. The CDR3 nucleotides are TGTGCCAGCAGCTTAGGGTCAGCGGGAGGTGGGAGGGAGACCCAGTACTTC.

This clonotype was counted a few times. The chain carries TRBV10-3 and TRBJ1-1, with D uncertain. This CDR3 region has 12 residues. Trimming left V 3 bases short and J 4 bases short, with 6 bases between. CDR1 is ENHRY and CDR2 is SYGVKD in the germline V gene. The CDR3 loop reads CAISESGTEAFF. In nucleotides, the CDR3 is TGTGCCATCAGTGAATCAGGCACTGAAGCTTTCTTT.

The rearrangement uses TRBV7-9 and TRBJ1-2, with 8 bases fitting TRBD1. The CDR3 has 15 amino acids. With 5 bases clipped from V and 5 bases from J, the junction kept 10 bases outside the gene matches. The V gene's germline CDR1 is SEHNR and CDR2 FQNEAQ (reference sequence). For the CDR3, the DNA is TGTGCCAGCAGCACGAGACAGGGGTGGATTTATGGCTACACCTTC. Its translation: CASSTRQGWIYGYTF.

This clonotype is a singleton in its sample. A much bigger clone sits one base away, suggesting this may be a read error. This chain links TRBV29-1 with TRBJ2-1; no definite D call. Germline-derived CDR1 and CDR2 are SQVTM and ANQGSEA. The CDR3 runs 12 residues. The CDR3 region has the DNA TGCAGCGTTGAAGATAGGGTCAATGGGCAGTTCTTC. The encoded protein is CSVEDRVNGQFF.

The rearrangement uses TRBV12-5 and TRBJ2-1; 8 positions agree with TRBD2. Looked up from germline, CDR1 is LGHNT and CDR2 is FRNRAP. The J segment lost 9 bases and the V segment lost 4 bases, leaving 8 bases of the junction unmatched. The CDR3 totals 14 residues. CDR3 bases: TGTGCTAGTGGTTCGTCGGGGGGGCCTGGTGAGCAGTTCTTC. Protein sequence: CASGSSGGPGEQFF.

This clonotype was seen more than once but under ten times. This chain connects TRBV29-1 to TRBJ1-5, with D possibly being TRBD1 (6 bases). The CDR3 extends over 13 amino acids. Germline V gene lookup returns CDR1 SQVTM and CDR2 ANQGSEA. V was cut by 6 bases and J by 5 bases, with 14 bases left in between. CDR3 in amino acids: CSVRYRADQPQHF. CDR3 bases: TGCAGCGTACGGTACAGGGCGGATCAGCCCCAGCATTTT.

The chain links TRBV3-1 to TRBJ2-1, with D possibly being TRBD2 (6 bases). CDR3 length equals 12 residues. Germline CDR1 and CDR2: LGHDT and YNNKEL (reference sequence). V was clipped by 6 bases and J by 12 bases, with 15 bases between them. CDR3 bases: TGTGCCAGCAGTCCACTGGGGGGAGGGCAGTTCTTC. It yields the protein CASSPLGGGQFF.

The CDR3, as DNA: TGTGCCAGCAGCTATACAGGAGGGGTAGAGACCCAGTACTTC. This sequence encodes CASSYTGGVETQYF. The chain is built from TRBV7-9 and TRBJ2-5, with a tentative D call TRBD2 (6 bases). Germline CDR1 and CDR2: SEHNR and FQNEAQ (reference sequence). There are 14 residues in the CDR3. V gave up 4 bases and J gave up 4 bases, with 13 bases separating them. The full variable domain, rest sourced from reference TRBV7-9 and TRBJ2-5, is DTGVSQNPRHKITKRGQNVTFRCDPISEHNRLYWYRQTLGQGPEFLTYFQNEAQLEKSRLLSDRFSAERPKGSFSTLEIQRTEQGDSAMYLCASSYTGGVETQYFGPGTRLLVL.